The 14 T cell receptor beta chains below all came from one sample that was sequenced in a study of T cell changes during pregnancy in multiple sclerosis. Generated by immunoSEQ multiplex PCR, the TCRdb table keeps only in-frame clones and is missing some. The table shows 40,000 to 50,000 clones, with 80% to 95% occurring only once. Material: CD4+ T cells from peripheral blood mononuclear cells, obtained after pregnancy. The receptors stem from a female donor in good health, enrolled as a control in a pregnancy study.

This chain links TRBV6-5 with TRBJ2-3; no firm D call. V was clipped by 0 bases and J by 0 bases, with 4 bases between them. This CDR3 is 14 amino acids long. Germline-derived CDR1 and CDR2 are MNHEY and SVGAGI. CDR3 DNA sequence: TGTGCCAGCAGTTACTCTCGTAGCACAGATACGCAGTATTTT. Amino acid sequence: CASSYSRSTDTQYF.

The CDR3 nucleotides read TGCGCCAGCAGCCAAGGGGCACTCGGGGTTGTCACTGAAGCTTTCTTT. Its protein is CASSQGALGVVTEAFF. The chain carries TRBV4-1 and TRBJ1-1; D is unresolved. Looked up from germline, CDR1 is MGHRA and CDR2 is YSYEKL. The CDR3 runs 16 residues. Trimming stripped 1 base from V and 4 bases from J, with 16 bases between.

The chain carries TRBV5-1 and TRBJ2-1; D possibly corresponds to TRBD2 (5 bases). The CDR3 consists of 13 residues. V was trimmed by 0 bases and J by 7 bases, leaving 8 bases between them. In germline, CDR1 is SGHRS, CDR2 YFSETQ. The CDR3 sequence: CASSLATSNEQFF. In DNA form, the CDR3 reads TGCGCCAGCAGCTTGGCAACTAGTAATGAGCAGTTCTTC.

The V call is TRBV28, the J call TRBJ1-1; D is possibly TRBD1 (6 bases). The germline V and J ends were trimmed by 0 bases and 5 bases, with 13 bases remaining between them. Germline CDR1 MDHEN, CDR2 SYDVKM. The CDR3 extends over 15 amino acids. The CDR3 loop reads CASSLWTTQGTEAFF. The DNA of the CDR3 is TGTGCCAGCAGTTTATGGACAACCCAGGGGACTGAAGCTTTCTTT.

The chain combines TRBV28 with TRBJ1-2, with D possibly TRBD1 on 5 matching bases. CDR3 length: 12 residues. V shed 6 bases and J shed 3 bases, with 8 bases lying between them. Germline CDR1 and CDR2: MDHEN and SYDVKM. In nucleotides, the CDR3 is TGTGCCAGCAGCCGGGGGGACTATGGCTACACCTTC. Its translation: CASSRGDYGYTF.

The V and J genes are TRBV29-1 and TRBJ2-1, with 7 positions matching TRBD1. The CDR3 loop spans 14 amino acids. Germline CDR1 and CDR2: SQVTM and ANQGSEA. The V segment lost 1 base and the J segment 9 bases; nucleotides outside the gene matches: 9. CDR3: CSVEARQGFGEQFF. In DNA, the CDR3 is TGCAGCGTTGAAGCGAGACAGGGATTCGGTGAGCAGTTCTTC.

The chain couples TRBV19 to TRBJ2-2, with a possible D match to TRBD2 (5 bases). V was cut by 3 bases and J by 8 bases, with 16 bases left in between. In germline, CDR1 is LNHDA, CDR2 SQIVND (reference sequence). CDR3 length: 15 residues. The CDR3: CASSIWSTRGGELFF. In nucleotides, the CDR3 is TGTGCCAGTAGTATTTGGAGTACTAGAGGTGGGGAGCTGTTTTTT.

Only one count was recorded for this clone. This sequence joins TRBV6-1 and TRBJ2-1; 7 bases align to TRBD1. V trimming: 4 bases; J trimming: 0 bases; junction bases outside the gene matches: 6. The CDR3 is 16 amino acids. Germline CDR1 reads MNHNS; CDR2 reads SASEGT. The CDR3 sequence: CASSARGLSSYNEQFF. The CDR3 DNA follows: TGTGCCAGCAGTGCCAGGGGGTTGAGCTCCTACAATGAGCAGTTCTTC.

The rearrangement uses TRBV28 and TRBJ1-4; tentative D call: TRBD1 (6 bases). Germline V gene lookup returns CDR1 MDHEN and CDR2 SYDVKM. This CDR3 spans 20 amino acids. V gave up 5 bases and J gave up 0 bases, with 25 bases separating them. CDR3 residues: CASSPLRDTSGDPTNEKLFF. The CDR3 region has the DNA TGTGCCAGCAGTCCCCTCCGGGACACCTCAGGGGATCCAACTAATGAAAAACTGTTTTTT.

This rearrangement joins TRBV28 to TRBJ2-1, with TRBD2 matching 12 bases. CDR1 and CDR2 (germline): MDHEN, SYDVKM. The CDR3 spans 19 residues. The junction had 18 bases not matched to a gene; V was cut back by 6 bases and J by 6 bases. CDR3 loop: CASSPYSSGRAFLGNEQFF. CDR3 DNA sequence: TGTGCCAGCAGCCCTTACTCTAGCGGGAGGGCCTTTCTAGGCAATGAGCAGTTCTTC.

The chain couples TRBV6-6 to TRBJ2-5; 7 bases line up with TRBD1. After removal of 6 bases from V and 3 bases from J, the junction contained 13 bases not matched to a gene. This CDR3 comprises 16 residues. The germline CDR1 and CDR2 sequences are MNHNY and SVGAGI (reference sequence). In DNA form, the CDR3 reads TGTGCCAGCAGGGAACAGGGGTCGGACCTAGAAGAGACCCAGTACTTC. Protein product: CASREQGSDLEETQYF.

V gene TRBV28 combines with J gene TRBJ1-1, with D hard to call. The V gene's germline CDR1 is MDHEN and CDR2 SYDVKM. Trimming cost V 6 bases and J 1 base, with 15 bases left between them. This CDR3 region has 15 residues. The CDR3 spells CASSLALGGNTEAFF. As DNA, the CDR3 is TGTGCCAGCAGCCTTGCCCTCGGAGGGAACACTGAAGCTTTCTTT.

The rearrangement links TRBV9 to TRBJ2-3, with 7 bases fitting TRBD1. The ends lost 0 bases at V and 2 bases at J; junction bases unmatched: 6. CDR3 length equals 16 residues. Germline CDR1 and CDR2: SGDLS and YYNGEE. CDR3 coding DNA: TGTGCCAGCAGCGTAGAGGGGGCCTCTGTCACAGATACGCAGTATTTT. Its protein product is CASSVEGASVTDTQYF.

The chain recombines TRBV2 with TRBJ2-1; 16 positions match TRBD2. Germline assignment: CDR1 SNHLY and CDR2 FYNNEI. This CDR3 spans 16 amino acids. The junction had 8 bases not matched to a gene; V was cut back by 6 bases and J by 9 bases. DNA of the CDR3: TGTGCCAGCAGCGCGGGACTAGCGGGGGGGAGGAGTGAGCAGTTCTTC. Encoded protein: CASSAGLAGGRSEQFF. The entire variable domain, with the rest obtained from reference TRBV2 and TRBJ2-1, is as follows: EPEVTQTPSHQVTQMGQEVILRCVPISNHLYFYWYRQILGQKVEFLVSFYNNEISEKSEIFDDQFSVERPDGSNFTLKIRSTKLEDSAMYFCASSAGLAGGRSEQFFGPGTRLTVL.